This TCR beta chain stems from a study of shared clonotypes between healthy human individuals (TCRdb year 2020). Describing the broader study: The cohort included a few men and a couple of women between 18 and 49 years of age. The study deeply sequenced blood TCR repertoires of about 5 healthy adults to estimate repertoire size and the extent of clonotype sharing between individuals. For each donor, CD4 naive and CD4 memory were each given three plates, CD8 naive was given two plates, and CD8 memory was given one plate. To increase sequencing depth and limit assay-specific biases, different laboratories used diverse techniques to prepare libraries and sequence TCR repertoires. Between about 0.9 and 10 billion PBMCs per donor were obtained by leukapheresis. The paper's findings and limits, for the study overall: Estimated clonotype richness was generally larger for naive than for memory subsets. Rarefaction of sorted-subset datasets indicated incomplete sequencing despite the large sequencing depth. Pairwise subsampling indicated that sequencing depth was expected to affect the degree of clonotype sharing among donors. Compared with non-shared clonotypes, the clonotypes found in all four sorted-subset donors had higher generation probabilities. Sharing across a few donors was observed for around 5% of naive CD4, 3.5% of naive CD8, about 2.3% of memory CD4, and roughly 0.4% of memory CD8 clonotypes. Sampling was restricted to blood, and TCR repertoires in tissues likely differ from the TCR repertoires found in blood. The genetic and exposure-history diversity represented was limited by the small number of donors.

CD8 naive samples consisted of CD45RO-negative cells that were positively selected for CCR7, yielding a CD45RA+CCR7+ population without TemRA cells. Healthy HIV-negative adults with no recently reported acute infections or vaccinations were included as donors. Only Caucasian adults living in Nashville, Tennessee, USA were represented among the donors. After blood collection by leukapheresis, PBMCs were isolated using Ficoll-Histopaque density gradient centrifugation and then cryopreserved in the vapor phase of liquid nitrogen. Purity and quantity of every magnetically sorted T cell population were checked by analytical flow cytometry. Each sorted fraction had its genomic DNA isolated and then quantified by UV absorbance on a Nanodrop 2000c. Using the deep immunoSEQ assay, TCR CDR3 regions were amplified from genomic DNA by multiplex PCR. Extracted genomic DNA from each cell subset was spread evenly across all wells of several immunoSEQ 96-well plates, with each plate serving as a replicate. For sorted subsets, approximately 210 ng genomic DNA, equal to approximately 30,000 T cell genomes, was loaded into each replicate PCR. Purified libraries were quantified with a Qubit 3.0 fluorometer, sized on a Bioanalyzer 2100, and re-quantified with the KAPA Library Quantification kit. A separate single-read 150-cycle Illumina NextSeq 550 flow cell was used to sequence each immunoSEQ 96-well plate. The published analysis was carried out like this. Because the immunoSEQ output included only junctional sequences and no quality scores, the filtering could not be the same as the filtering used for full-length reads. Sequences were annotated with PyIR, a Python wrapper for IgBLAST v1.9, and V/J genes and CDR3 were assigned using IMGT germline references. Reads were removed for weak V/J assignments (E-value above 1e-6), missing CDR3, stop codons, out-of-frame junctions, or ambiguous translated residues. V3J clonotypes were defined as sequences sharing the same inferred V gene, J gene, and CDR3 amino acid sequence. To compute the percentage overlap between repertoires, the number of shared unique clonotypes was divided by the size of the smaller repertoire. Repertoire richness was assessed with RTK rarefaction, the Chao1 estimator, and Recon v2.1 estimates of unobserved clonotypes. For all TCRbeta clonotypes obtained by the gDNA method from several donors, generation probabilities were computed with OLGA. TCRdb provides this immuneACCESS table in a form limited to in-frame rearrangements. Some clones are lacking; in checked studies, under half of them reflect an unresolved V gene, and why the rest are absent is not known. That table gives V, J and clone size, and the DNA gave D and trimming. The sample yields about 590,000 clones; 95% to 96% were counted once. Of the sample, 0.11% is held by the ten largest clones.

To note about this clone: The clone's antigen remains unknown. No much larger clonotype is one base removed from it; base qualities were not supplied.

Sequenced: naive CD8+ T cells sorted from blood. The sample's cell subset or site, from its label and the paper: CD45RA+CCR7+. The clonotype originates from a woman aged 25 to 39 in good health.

The encoded CDR3 is CASSVPGQYLNYGYTF. In nucleotides, the sequence is TGTGCCAGCAGCGTACCCGGACAGTACCTTAACTATGGCTACACCTTC. Recombination linked TRBV5-6 to TRBJ1-2; the D gene is perhaps TRBD1, from 6 matching bases. CDR1 and CDR2 (SGHDT, YYEEEE) derive from the germline V gene. The CDR3 measures 16 amino acids from cysteine to phenylalanine. Only the CDR3 region is kept as DNA, spanning 48 bases read in frame from base 1. The V end loses 4 bases and the J end loses 1 base, and a stretch of 17 bases separates them.